The 32 T cell receptor beta chains reported below all come from one sample, sequenced in a study of radiotherapy plus CTLA-4 blockade in lung cancer. Clones were sequenced by immunoSEQ multiplex PCR, and TCRdb holds only the in-frame ones, with some missing. The sample shows 45,000 or so clones, 73% of them seen only once. Source: peripheral blood, taken from a patient treated with radiotherapy plus ipilimumab. The receptor source for this set is a human donor with non-small cell lung cancer who had a complete response to radiotherapy plus ipilimumab.

The V call is TRBV6-1, the J call TRBJ2-7; D perhaps matches TRBD1 (6 bases). This CDR3 comprises 14 residues. Germline loops: CDR1 MNHNS, CDR2 SASEGT. V lost 8 bases, J lost 2 bases, and 16 bases lay in between. CDR3 sequence reads: CASQQGFLAYEQYF. The CDR3 DNA reads TGTGCCAGCCAGCAGGGGTTTTTGGCCTACGAGCAGTACTTC.

This clone counts as medium-sized. The chain employs TRBV18 and TRBJ1-4; a possible D gene is TRBD1 (5 bases). This CDR3 has 13 residues. Trimming removed 6 bases from V and 6 bases from J, with 11 bases in between. Germline V CDR1 and CDR2: KGHSH, LQKENI. The CDR3 is CASSRAGDEKLFF. The CDR3 nucleotides read TGTGCCAGCTCGCGGGCGGGGGATGAAAAACTGTTTTTT.

In DNA, the CDR3 is TGTGCCAGCAGCTTATACACAATGAACACTGAAGCTTTCTTT. Amino acid sequence: CASSLYTMNTEAFF. The chain combines TRBV7-9 with TRBJ1-1; D is uncertain. V shed 2 bases and J shed 0 bases, with 7 bases lying between them. This CDR3 is built from 14 residues. The V gene's germline CDR1 is SEHNR and CDR2 FQNEAQ (reference sequence).

Notes on this clone: Other DNA sequences in the same sample also yield this CDR3. V gene TRBV6-1 combines with J gene TRBJ1-3, with D perhaps matching TRBD1 (5 bases). The germline V gene encodes CDR1 MNHNS and CDR2 SASEGT. This CDR3 comprises 17 residues. V lost 1 base, J lost 0 bases, and 13 bases lay in between. CDR3 in amino acids: CASSEGLGGSSGNTIYF. Here the CDR3 DNA reads TGTGCCAGCAGTGAAGGTTTGGGGGGATCCTCTGGAAACACCATATATTTT.

V and J are TRBV19 and TRBJ2-1, with D possibly TRBD2 on 6 matching bases. CDR3 length: 15 amino acids. CDR1 LNHDA and CDR2 SQIVND come from the germline V gene (reference sequence). Trimming shortened V by 5 bases and J by 8 bases, and 19 bases separated the two germline ends. CDR3 in amino acids: CASSGGTTREDEQFF. In DNA form, the CDR3 reads TGTGCCAGTAGTGGCGGGACCACGCGAGAGGATGAGCAGTTCTTC.

The J gene is TRBJ2-2, the V gene TRBV5-1, with D maybe TRBD1 (5 bases). The CDR3 runs 15 residues. From germline, CDR1 is SGHRS and CDR2 YFSETQ. Trimming shortened V by 3 bases and J by 5 bases, and 14 bases separated the two germline ends. The CDR3, as DNA: TGCGCCAGCAGCTCTGACTGGGCAGGGACCGGGGAGCTGTTTTTT. Amino acids: CASSSDWAGTGELFF.

The chain links TRBV28 to TRBJ1-5; 7 positions agree with TRBD1. Germline V gives CDR1 MDHEN, CDR2 SYDVKM. J was trimmed by 6 bases and V by 1 base; bases with no gene match: 6. CDR3 length: 15 amino acids. The CDR3 DNA follows: TGTGCCAGCAGTTTATCCGCGACAGGGCTTCAGCCCCAGCATTTT. It codes for CASSLSATGLQPQHF.

The V gene is TRBV5-1, the J gene TRBJ2-1; no clear D. The CDR3 is 16 amino acids. The germline gives CDR1 SGHRS, CDR2 YFSETQ. V gave up 7 bases and J gave up 2 bases, with 19 bases separating them. The CDR3, as DNA: TGCGCCAGCTATATACGAATGGGCCTCACCTACAATGAGCAGTTCTTC. Amino acids: CASYIRMGLTYNEQFF.

The rearrangement uses TRBV2 and TRBJ2-7; 11 bases are a match to TRBD1. V lost 4 bases to trimming and J lost 7 bases; unmatched junction nucleotides: 6. The CDR3 has 14 amino acids. Per germline, CDR1 SNHLY and CDR2 FYNNEI. This chain's CDR3 is CASSARTGGWEQYF. In DNA form, the CDR3 reads TGTGCCAGCAGTGCCCGGACAGGGGGCTGGGAGCAGTACTTC. The full variable domain, completed using reference TRBV2 and TRBJ2-7, is EPEVTQTPSHQVTQMGQEVILRCVPISNHLYFYWYRQILGQKVEFLVSFYNNEISEKSEIFDDQFSVERPDGSNFTLKIRSTKLEDSAMYFCASSARTGGWEQYFGPGTRLTVT.

This clone was counted between two and nine times. V gene TRBV6-1 combines with J gene TRBJ2-7, with 7 bases lining up with TRBD1. Trimming took 2 bases from V and 3 from J; bases not matched to a gene: 4. This CDR3 spans 14 amino acids. Germline CDR1 reads MNHNS; CDR2 reads SASEGT. The CDR3 spells CASSESWTGYEQYF. In nucleotides, the CDR3 is TGTGCCAGCAGTGAATCGTGGACAGGCTACGAGCAGTACTTC.

V and J are TRBV9 and TRBJ2-3; TRBD1 aligns across 9 bases. J lost 6 bases, V lost 3 bases, and 8 bases had no gene match. Germline V CDR1 and CDR2: SGDLS, YYNGEE. The CDR3 runs 15 residues. CDR3 sequence reads: CASSAGQGLGDTQYF. CDR3 sequence (DNA): TGTGCCAGCAGCGCCGGACAGGGGCTCGGCGATACGCAGTATTTT. The full variable domain, in which reference TRBV9 and TRBJ2-3 provide the parts outside the CDR3, is DSGVTQTPKHLITATGQRVTLRCSPRSGDLSVYWYQQSLDQGLQFLIQYYNGEERAKGNILERFSAQQFPDLHSELNLSSLELGDSALYFCASSAGQGLGDTQYFGPGTRLTVL.

This rearrangement joins TRBV27 to TRBJ2-3; maybe TRBD2 (5 bases). V lost 2 bases and J lost 3, with 12 bases in between. The CDR3 has 15 amino acids. In germline, CDR1 is MNHEY, CDR2 SMNVEV (reference sequence). The CDR3 DNA reads as TGTGCCAGCAGTTTAGGACGGGGTGTTACAGATACGCAGTATTTT. Its translation: CASSLGRGVTDTQYF.

This sequence joins TRBV18 and TRBJ2-5, with 9 bases that match TRBD2. The CDR3 is 15 amino acids. Unmatched junction bases numbered 10, after V lost 6 bases and J lost 5 bases. Looked up from germline, CDR1 is KGHSH and CDR2 is LQKENI. The CDR3 loop reads CASSRLAEGAETQYF. DNA of the CDR3: TGTGCCAGCTCGCGACTAGCGGAGGGGGCCGAGACCCAGTACTTC.

The chain joins TRBV6-1 to TRBJ2-1; 7 bases fit TRBD1. The junction had 14 bases not matched to a gene; V was cut back by 5 bases and J by 10 bases. Germline lookup yields CDR1 MNHNS and CDR2 SASEGT. The CDR3 has 15 amino acids. The CDR3: CASSRQGSGAPEQFF. As DNA, the CDR3 is TGTGCCAGCAGTAGACAGGGTTCCGGGGCGCCCGAGCAGTTCTTC.

V is TRBV7-3 and J is TRBJ2-3, with 13 bases aligning to TRBD2. The CDR3 extends over 17 amino acids. V shed 4 bases and J 4 bases; nucleotides not matched to a gene: 8. In germline, CDR1 is SGHTA, CDR2 FQGTGA. The CDR3: CASSSQTSGRFSDTQYF. CDR3 in DNA: TGTGCCAGCAGCTCTCAGACTAGCGGGAGGTTTTCAGATACGCAGTATTTT.

The chain is built from TRBV5-8 and TRBJ1-5; D gene uncertain. The V end was cut by 2 bases, the J end by 3 bases, with 6 bases between. Germline values: CDR1 SGHTS, CDR2 YDEGEE. The CDR3 is 13 amino acids. This chain's CDR3 is CASSFSINQPQHF. In nucleotides, the CDR3 is TGTGCCAGCAGCTTTAGCATCAATCAGCCCCAGCATTTT.

The V gene is TRBV28, the J gene TRBJ1-1; tentatively, D is TRBD1 (5 bases). From germline, CDR1 is MDHEN and CDR2 SYDVKM. The V and J ends lost 2 bases and 3 bases respectively, with 16 bases between them. The CDR3 is 16 amino acids. In DNA, the CDR3 is TGTGCCAGCAGTTTAAGGACACCACTGCTGGACACTGAAGCTTTCTTT. This sequence encodes CASSLRTPLLDTEAFF. Full variable domain (rest looked up from reference TRBV28 and TRBJ1-1): DVKVTQSSRYLVKRTGEKVFLECVQDMDHENMFWYRQDPGLGLRLIYFSYDVKMKEKGDIPEGYSVSREKKERFSLILESASTNQTSMYLCASSLRTPLLDTEAFFGQGTRLTVV.

The V call is TRBV6-5, the J call TRBJ2-7, with a possible D match to TRBD1 (6 bases). This CDR3 has 15 residues. Trimming shortened V by 5 bases and J by 1 base, and 15 bases separated the two germline ends. Germline-derived CDR1 and CDR2 are MNHEY and SVGAGI. The CDR3 sequence: CASSAQGKWSYEQYF. The CDR3 nucleotides are TGTGCCAGCAGTGCCCAGGGGAAATGGTCCTACGAGCAGTACTTC.

The chain uses TRBV27 and TRBJ2-7; 8 bases fit TRBD2. The V gene's germline CDR1 is MNHEY and CDR2 SMNVEV (reference sequence). The CDR3 is 16 residues long. Losses at the gene ends were 2 bases for V and 0 bases for J; bases not matched to a gene: 6. CDR3 loop: CASSLKGGGISYEQYF. The CDR3 nucleotides are TGTGCCAGCAGTTTAAAAGGCGGGGGGATCTCCTACGAGCAGTACTTC.

The gene calls are TRBV28 and TRBJ2-7; D remains unclear. This CDR3 contains 11 residues. The germline CDR1 and CDR2 sequences are MDHEN and SYDVKM. The V end was cut by 3 bases, the J end by 6 bases, with 6 bases between. CDR3 in DNA: TGTGCCAGCAGTTTGTCCATCGAGCAGTACTTC. This codes for CASSLSIEQYF.

This chain connects TRBV10-2 to TRBJ2-4, with 9 bases fitting TRBD1. The V gene's germline CDR1 is WSHSY and CDR2 SAAADI. The CDR3 length is 17 residues. Trimming removed 3 bases from V and 0 bases from J; junction bases left unmatched: 6. CDR3 nucleotides: TGCGCCAGCAGTGATGACAGGGGGACCTTAGCCAAAAACATTCAGTACTTC. Residues: CASSDDRGTLAKNIQYF.

This clone was counted a few times. This sequence joins TRBV28 and TRBJ1-5; 8 bases are shared with TRBD1. The CDR3 loop spans 16 amino acids. Germline trimming cut 5 bases from V and 7 bases from J; bases unmatched to any gene: 13. Germline V CDR1 and CDR2: MDHEN, SYDVKM. This chain's CDR3 is CASSLTQGAHGQPQHF. Written as DNA, the CDR3 is TGTGCCAGCAGTCTAACCCAGGGGGCCCACGGGCAGCCCCAGCATTTT.

The chain joins TRBV6-1 to TRBJ1-2; 9 bases align to TRBD1. The V gene end was trimmed by 5 bases and the J gene end by 4 bases; junction bases not matched to a gene: 8. The CDR3 has 15 amino acids. Germline V CDR1 and CDR2: MNHNS, SASEGT. The chain's CDR3 is CASSNHRDRVYGYTF. The DNA for the CDR3 is TGTGCCAGCAGTAACCATCGGGACAGGGTCTATGGCTACACCTTC.

The chain joins TRBV7-9 to TRBJ2-3; 10 positions match TRBD2. The V gene's germline CDR1 is SEHNR and CDR2 FQNEAQ (reference sequence). Trimming removed 8 bases from V and 3 bases from J; junction bases left unmatched: 5. The CDR3 is 14 residues long. CDR3 loop: CASGLAGGTDTQYF. The CDR3 coding sequence is TGTGCCAGCGGATTAGCGGGGGGAACAGATACGCAGTATTTT. Filled out from reference TRBV7-9 and TRBJ2-3, the complete variable domain reads DTGVSQNPRHKITKRGQNVTFRCDPISEHNRLYWYRQTLGQGPEFLTYFQNEAQLEKSRLLSDRFSAERPKGSFSTLEIQRTEQGDSAMYLCASGLAGGTDTQYFGPGTRLTVL.

The rearrangement links TRBV5-6 to TRBJ2-3; D gene ambiguous. This CDR3 is built from 16 residues. Trimming took 4 bases from V and 1 from J, leaving 16 bases between them. Germline V gene lookup returns CDR1 SGHDT and CDR2 YYEEEE. CDR3 protein: CASSLPGWSGTDTQYF. CDR3 in DNA: TGTGCCAGCAGCCTACCGGGTTGGTCCGGCACAGATACGCAGTATTTT.

V is TRBV4-2 and J is TRBJ2-5, with D possibly matching TRBD1 (5 bases). Trimming stripped 5 bases from V and 2 bases from J, with 21 bases between. Per germline, CDR1 LGHNA and CDR2 YNFKEQ. The length of the CDR3 is 17 residues. CDR3 sequence: CASSYLPYRSPQETQYF. The CDR3 DNA follows: TGTGCCAGCAGCTATCTCCCCTACAGGAGTCCTCAAGAGACCCAGTACTTC.

This chain joins TRBV5-5 and TRBJ1-3; D is unclear. V gave up 1 base and J gave up 0 bases, with 11 bases separating them. This CDR3 region has 16 residues. The V gene's germline CDR1 is SGHKS and CDR2 YYEKEE (reference sequence). The CDR3 region is CASSLLVGGSGNTIYF. The DNA for the CDR3 is TGTGCCAGCAGCTTGTTGGTTGGCGGCTCTGGAAACACCATATATTTT.

The V and J genes are TRBV28 and TRBJ1-5; 8 positions agree with TRBD1. CDR1 is MDHEN, CDR2 SYDVKM, per germline. V dropped 3 bases and J dropped 0; count of bases not matched to a gene: 4. This CDR3 comprises 16 residues. The CDR3 DNA follows: TGTGCCAGCAGTTTTGTGGACAGGGATAGCAATCAGCCCCAGCATTTT. Amino acid sequence: CASSFVDRDSNQPQHF.

There are a few counts of this clone. V and J are TRBV10-1 and TRBJ2-5, with TRBD1 identical over 8 bases. The CDR3 spans 15 residues. CDR1 WNHNN and CDR2 SYGVQD come from the germline V gene (reference sequence). V dropped 2 bases and J dropped 5; count of bases not matched to a gene: 7. CDR3 in amino acids: CASSEGQGLLETQYF. The CDR3 region has the DNA TGCGCCAGCAGTGAGGGACAGGGACTTTTGGAGACCCAGTACTTC.

V and J are TRBV27 and TRBJ1-5; D is ambiguous. Germline lookup yields CDR1 MNHEY and CDR2 SMNVEV (reference sequence). V was clipped by 2 bases and J by 6 bases, with 11 bases between them. The CDR3 consists of 14 residues. The CDR3 DNA is TGTGCCAGCAGTTTAGCGGGTGTGGGTCAGCCCCAGCATTTT. Its protein product is CASSLAGVGQPQHF.

CDR3 sequence reads: CASSQYRGSLGEQFF. The CDR3 region has the DNA TGTGCCAGCAGCCAATACAGGGGGTCATTGGGTGAGCAGTTCTTC. This chain connects TRBV7-2 to TRBJ2-1; 8 bases line up with TRBD1. Germline loops: CDR1 SGHTA, CDR2 FQGNSA. The CDR3 spans 15 residues. Trimming cost V 5 bases and J 9 bases; bases outside gene matches: 12.

The chain carries TRBV29-1 and TRBJ1-5, with 8 bases identical to TRBD1. Germline CDR1 is SQVTM and CDR2 is ANQGSEA. This CDR3 has 14 amino acids. Germline trimming cut 6 bases from V and 3 bases from J; bases unmatched to any gene: 7. The CDR3 coding sequence is TGCAGCGTCGCACAGGGGGGCGCCAATCAGCCCCAGCATTTT. Protein: CSVAQGGANQPQHF.